This T cell receptor (beta chain) was sequenced in a study of CD8+ T cells in alopecia areata. Overall study: Those treated were given oral tofacitinib at 5 to 10 mg twice daily.

CDR3 length equals 13 residues. The germline gives CDR1 SQVTM, CDR2 ANQGSEA. V was trimmed by 2 bases and J by 3 bases, leaving 11 bases between them. As for treatment: oral pan-JAK inhibitor, 5-10 mg twice daily. Reverse transcription of extracted RNA yielded cDNA, which provided the sequencing template. Clones were read by immunoSEQ multiplex PCR, and TCRdb kept only the in-frame ones, dropping some. The sample includes 85,000 to 110,000 clones, 86% of them seen just once. The receptor was isolated from a human donor with alopecia areata. Source: CD8+ T cells sorted from blood, taken between weeks 30 and 35, from a patient treated with tofacitinib. The chain joins TRBV29-1 to TRBJ2-7; a weak D match, TRBD1 (6 bases). The CDR3 sequence is CSVETGLYYEQYF. Written as DNA, the CDR3 is TGCAGCGTTGAAACAGGGTTGTACTACGAGCAGTACTTC.